Below, 27 T cell receptor beta chains from the same sample are listed, as sequenced in a study of cytomegalovirus exposure and HLA in healthy donors. In the PCR, 60 Vbeta and 13 Jbeta primers were used. Profiled with immunoSEQ multiplex PCR; TCRdb holds only in-frame clones, not every one. The data contain about 200,000 clones, roughly 78% of them singletons. Input material: PBMCs. The receptor set was obtained from a woman in her twenties or thirties in good health and CMV-seropositive.

This clone came up once. CDR3 protein: CASSPVQGTAYGYTF. In DNA, the CDR3 is TGTGCCAGCAGCCCGGTACAGGGAACGGCCTATGGCTACACCTTC. The chain joins TRBV7-2 to TRBJ1-2, with D tentatively TRBD1 (6 bases). CDR3 length: 15 residues. V lost 5 bases to trimming and J lost 4 bases, with 17 bases between them. CDR1 and CDR2 (germline): SGHTA, FQGNSA.

The chain recombines TRBV27 with TRBJ2-5; TRBD2 aligns across 11 bases. From germline, CDR1 is MNHEY and CDR2 SMNVEV (reference sequence). V was clipped by 6 bases and J by 5 bases; unmatched bases: 11. This CDR3 has 16 amino acids. CDR3 nucleotide sequence: TGTGCCAGCAGCCCGATGCTAGCGGGAGGAGGGGAGACCCAGTACTTC. It encodes CASSPMLAGGGETQYF.

The V gene is TRBV5-1, the J gene TRBJ2-3; no definite D call. This CDR3 comprises 12 residues. The germline gives CDR1 SGHRS, CDR2 YFSETQ. V lost 2 bases, J lost 3 bases, and 4 bases lay in between. The DNA for the CDR3 is TGCGCCAGCAGCTTACAGACAGATACGCAGTATTTT. Encoded protein: CASSLQTDTQYF.

The V call is TRBV27, the J call TRBJ2-7; 11 bases align to TRBD2. Germline values: CDR1 MNHEY, CDR2 SMNVEV (reference sequence). V lost 3 bases, J lost 0 bases, and 4 bases stayed unmatched. This CDR3 has 16 amino acids. CDR3 sequence reads: CASSFFSGRASYEQYF. The CDR3 region has the DNA TGTGCCAGCAGTTTTTTTAGCGGGAGGGCCTCCTACGAGCAGTACTTC.

This clone was seen a single time. The J gene is TRBJ2-7, the V gene TRBV5-1; TRBD2 matches at 8 bases. Unmatched junction bases numbered 4, after V lost 0 bases and J lost 5 bases. The germline V gene encodes CDR1 SGHRS and CDR2 YFSETQ. The CDR3 is 14 residues long. As DNA, the CDR3 is TGCGCCAGCAGCTTGGCGGGAGGGCCGGACGAGCAGTACTTC. This encodes CASSLAGGPDEQYF.

The chain joins TRBV9 to TRBJ1-1, with D unresolved. V dropped 2 bases and J dropped 1 base, with 6 bases sitting between them. The germline CDR1 and CDR2 sequences are SGDLS and YYNGEE. The CDR3 totals 13 residues. The CDR3 sequence is CASSVRRNTEAFF. In nucleotides, the CDR3 is TGTGCCAGCAGCGTTCGTAGGAACACTGAAGCTTTCTTT. Using reference TRBV9 and TRBJ1-1 for the parts outside the CDR3, the full variable domain is DSGVTQTPKHLITATGQRVTLRCSPRSGDLSVYWYQQSLDQGLQFLIQYYNGEERAKGNILERFSAQQFPDLHSELNLSSLELGDSALYFCASSVRRNTEAFFGQGTRLTVV.

V is TRBV27 and J is TRBJ1-1; 10 positions agree with TRBD1. The CDR3 sequence is 13 residues long. Germline CDR1 MNHEY, CDR2 SMNVEV (reference sequence). V was pared by 5 bases and J by 6 bases, with 3 bases of the junction left unmatched. The CDR3 nucleotides read TGTGCCAGCAGTAGACAGGGGGCGGCTGAAGCTTTCTTT. Translated, it gives CASSRQGAAEAFF.

The CDR3 DNA sequence: TGTGCCAGCAGCCTCATAGCGGACTCCTACGAGCAGTACTTC. It codes for CASSLIADSYEQYF. This sequence joins TRBV7-8 and TRBJ2-7, with D perhaps matching TRBD2 (6 bases). Germline V lookup: CDR1 SGHVS, CDR2 FQNEAQ. V was trimmed by 5 bases and J by 0 bases, leaving 11 bases between them. The CDR3 has 14 amino acids.

The genes are TRBV7-9 and TRBJ1-1; D is possibly TRBD1 (6 bases). The CDR3 is 14 amino acids. Germline V gives CDR1 SEHNR, CDR2 FQNEAQ (reference sequence). Trimming removed 6 bases from V and 1 base from J, with 12 bases in between. CDR3 in DNA: TGTGCCAGCAGACCGGACAGCTGGAACACTGAAGCTTTCTTT. This gives the protein CASRPDSWNTEAFF.

CDR3 bases: TGTGCCAGCAGTCCGCGACAGGGGTGGACTGAAGCTTTCTTT. It is translated as CASSPRQGWTEAFF. This chain joins TRBV27 and TRBJ1-1; 8 bases fit TRBD1. With 5 bases clipped from V and 5 bases from J, the junction kept 7 bases outside the gene matches. The length of the CDR3 is 14 residues. The germline V gene has CDR1 MNHEY and CDR2 SMNVEV (reference sequence).

The J gene is TRBJ1-1, the V gene TRBV18; 10 nucleotides line up with TRBD1. With 5 bases clipped from V and 3 bases from J, the junction kept 3 bases outside the gene matches. CDR1 and CDR2 from the germline V gene are KGHSH and LQKENI. The CDR3 length is 14 residues. DNA for the CDR3: TGTGCCAGCTCAGGGACAGGGGCCGACACTGAAGCTTTCTTT. It yields the protein CASSGTGADTEAFF.

The chain recombines TRBV11-2 with TRBJ2-7, with a weak D call TRBD2 (6 bases). Trimming left V 3 bases short and J 0 bases short, with 15 bases between. This CDR3 comprises 16 residues. Germline values: CDR1 SGHAT, CDR2 FQNNGV. The CDR3 DNA reads TGTGCCAGCAGCTTGTGGGGGTGGGACTCCTCCTACGAGCAGTACTTC. Its translation: CASSLWGWDSSYEQYF.

This clone showed up just a few times. This chain uses TRBV6-1 with TRBJ1-1; TRBD1 matches 9 bases. Germline CDR1 and CDR2: MNHNS and SASEGT. The CDR3 covers 13 residues. V lost 5 bases to trimming and J lost 11 bases; unmatched junction nucleotides: 9. DNA for the CDR3: TGTGCCAGCAGTCCCGGACAGGGGCCGCGGGCTTTCTTT. As protein: CASSPGQGPRAFF.

The chain carries TRBV9 and TRBJ2-7, with 13 bases identical to TRBD2. CDR1 and CDR2 from the germline V gene are SGDLS and YYNGEE. J lost 6 bases, V lost 3 bases, and 9 bases had no gene match. The CDR3 totals 16 residues. DNA of the CDR3: TGTGCCAGCAGCGCGGGGACTAGCGGGAAGTTTGTCGAGCAGTACTTC. It yields the protein CASSAGTSGKFVEQYF. Combining the CDR3 with reference TRBV9 and TRBJ2-7 gives the whole variable domain DSGVTQTPKHLITATGQRVTLRCSPRSGDLSVYWYQQSLDQGLQFLIQYYNGEERAKGNILERFSAQQFPDLHSELNLSSLELGDSALYFCASSAGTSGKFVEQYFGPGTRLTVT.

The chain links TRBV10-2 to TRBJ2-7; the D is unclear. CDR3 length equals 11 residues. V was pared by 8 bases and J by 2 bases, with 7 bases between. Per the germline V gene, CDR1 is WSHSY and CDR2 is SAAADI. The CDR3 region is CASSQAYEQYF. The CDR3 nucleotides read TGCGCCAGCTCCCAGGCCTACGAGCAGTACTTC.

V usage is TRBV6-4 and J usage is TRBJ2-2, with D possibly matching TRBD1 (6 bases). Trimming took off 9 bases at V and 0 bases at J, with 11 bases between the two ends. Germline V CDR1 and CDR2: MRHNA, SNTAGT. The CDR3 extends over 14 amino acids. The CDR3 sequence: CASRQDPNTGELFF. CDR3 DNA: TGTGCCAGTCGACAGGACCCGAACACCGGGGAGCTGTTTTTT.

The chain joins TRBV6-5 to TRBJ2-7; D perhaps matches TRBD2 (6 bases). Germline CDR1 MNHEY, CDR2 SVGAGI. Trimming left V 4 bases short and J 0 bases short, with 13 bases between. The CDR3 runs to 15 residues. The CDR3 nucleotides are TGTGCCAGCAGTTTAACCGGGACTTTCTCCTACGAGCAGTACTTC. This translates into CASSLTGTFSYEQYF.

The chain couples TRBV5-1 to TRBJ1-4, with 8 bases matching TRBD1. The CDR3 sequence is 14 residues long. Germline V gene sequence: CDR1 SGHRS, CDR2 YFSETQ. With V trimmed by 4 bases and J by 8 bases, 7 bases remained unmatched. CDR3 region: CASSGNDRGEKLFF. CDR3 bases: TGCGCCAGCAGCGGCAACGACAGGGGCGAAAAACTGTTTTTT. The whole variable domain, remainder taken from reference TRBV5-1 and TRBJ1-4, is KAGVTQTPRYLIKTRGQQVTLSCSPISGHRSVSWYQQTPGQGLQFLFEYFSETQRNKGNFPGRFSGRQFSNSRSEMNVSTLELGDSALYLCASSGNDRGEKLFFGSGTQLSVL.

This chain connects TRBV25-1 to TRBJ2-3; 7 nucleotides align to TRBD2. The length of the CDR3 is 14 residues. V shed 3 bases, J shed 4 bases, and the junction held 4 bases outside the gene matches. Germline loops: CDR1 MGHDK, CDR2 SYGVNS. The CDR3 DNA is TGTGCCAGCAGTGAGGGAGGGCCGGCAGATACGCAGTATTTT. Protein sequence: CASSEGGPADTQYF.

J is TRBJ2-7 and V is TRBV5-1, with 11 bases identical to TRBD2. The CDR3 runs to 15 residues. Germline CDR1 reads SGHRS; CDR2 reads YFSETQ. J gave up 3 bases and V 1 base, and 3 bases lay outside the gene matches. The CDR3 is CASSLTSGGYYEQYF. The CDR3 DNA reads as TGCGCCAGCAGCTTGACTAGCGGGGGCTACTACGAGCAGTACTTC.

This rearrangement joins TRBV6-5 to TRBJ2-7, with D tentatively TRBD2 (5 bases). Germline V gene lookup returns CDR1 MNHEY and CDR2 SVGAGI. V lost 0 bases to trimming and J lost 0 bases, with 9 bases between them. This CDR3 spans 15 amino acids. The CDR3, as DNA: TGTGCCAGCAGTTACTCGGGCGGGTTCTCCTACGAGCAGTACTTC. Encoded protein: CASSYSGGFSYEQYF.

The rearrangement joins TRBV27 to TRBJ1-1; D is undetermined. The V end was cut by 3 bases, the J end by 5 bases, with 19 bases between. CDR1 and CDR2 (germline): MNHEY, SMNVEV (reference sequence). There are 16 residues in the CDR3. CDR3 sequence (DNA): TGTGCCAGCAGTTTGACATCCTACCGGGGAGGGACTGAAGCTTTCTTT. Its translation: CASSLTSYRGGTEAFF.

This chain joins TRBV4-1 and TRBJ1-1, with TRBD1 identical over 9 bases. The CDR3 consists of 13 residues. The germline V gene has CDR1 MGHRA and CDR2 YSYEKL. Germline trimming cut 6 bases from V and 6 bases from J; bases unmatched to any gene: 5. CDR3 sequence: CASRGQGTPEAFF. The CDR3 nucleotides read TGCGCCAGCAGGGGACAGGGAACCCCTGAAGCTTTCTTT.

This chain uses TRBV15 with TRBJ2-2; D might be TRBD2 (6 bases). This CDR3 is built from 17 residues. The ends were cut back, 1 base at V and 1 base at J, with 13 bases in the middle. The V gene's germline CDR1 is LNHNV and CDR2 YYDKDF (reference sequence). The CDR3 DNA sequence: TGTGCCACCAGCAGAGTGAGAGGGACTGTGAACACCGGGGAGCTGTTTTTT. This gives the protein CATSRVRGTVNTGELFF.

This chain connects TRBV11-2 to TRBJ2-5; D uncertain. Germline V gene lookup returns CDR1 SGHAT and CDR2 FQNNGV. The CDR3 consists of 18 residues. V was cut by 1 base and J by 5 bases, with 23 bases left in between. For the CDR3, the DNA is TGTGCCAGCAGCTTAGTCGGAACAGTGACCTACCCCGAGGAGACCCAGTACTTC. Translated: CASSLVGTVTYPEETQYF.

This rearrangement joins TRBV29-1 to TRBJ2-3; a weak D match, TRBD2 (5 bases). The germline gives CDR1 SQVTM, CDR2 ANQGSEA. The CDR3 is 14 residues long. The V gene lost 8 bases and the J gene lost 2 bases, with 17 bases spanning the gap. CDR3 sequence reads: CSSRLAGPTDTQYF. CDR3 DNA: TGCAGCAGCCGTCTCGCGGGTCCCACAGATACGCAGTATTTT.

The chain joins TRBV11-2 to TRBJ2-7, with D possibly matching TRBD1 (6 bases). Between the trimmed V and J ends, which lost 5 bases and 0 bases, there was a span of 11 bases. Germline V CDR1 and CDR2: SGHAT, FQNNGV. This CDR3 has 14 residues. DNA of the CDR3: TGTGCCAGCAGCCTAGGACAGTCCTCCTACGAGCAGTACTTC. The encoded protein is CASSLGQSSYEQYF.